The sequence of this T cell receptor beta chain was determined in a study of cytomegalovirus exposure and HLA in healthy donors (dated 2017 in TCRdb). Context from the whole study: In an earlier analysis of 587 of the donors, approximately 300 Gb of sequence data and just under 120 million unique TCR beta sequences from about 180 million T cells were reported. All discovery cohort repertoires had been generated on a single sequencing platform. Along with the approximately 700-subject first cohort, a separate validation cohort of roughly 110 different subjects was used. To predict cytomegalovirus infection status, the study combined high-throughput TCR immunosequencing, statistical association of individual TCRs with disease status, and machine learning. Typing coverage varied by locus: roughly 629-640 donors for A, B, C, DRB1 and DQB1; approximately 560 for DQA1; 606 for DPA1; roughly 450 for DPB1. Roughly 300 gigabases of sequencing data and 75 million to 85 million unique TCR sequences made up an early release that covered around 640 HLA-typed donors. On average, around 240,000 unique TCR beta nucleotide sequences were sequenced per donor among 398 genotyped donors of the cohort, with approximately 18% of those sequences being non-productive. Donor age, sex, ethnicity and CMV serostatus were collected together with the repertoire data. A handful of DR-DQ haplotypes were handled as single units for association and clustering because linkage in the cohort was strong. HLA typing covered class I and class II loci at four-digit resolution. The aim of the study was to test whether cataloging public T cell receptors could identify signatures of past pathogen exposure. Using immunosequencing, the study profiled T cell repertoires from 640 or so subjects and related those repertoires to cytomegalovirus serostatus. A later genetic analysis took genome-wide SNP genotypes for about three fifths of the roughly 670 donors and used that subset as a discovery cohort. In a later analysis, previously published TCR beta repertoires from hundreds of donors were re-analyzed and high-resolution HLA genotyping was added so that TCR occurrence patterns could be studied. An earlier analysis of 587 of the donors used high-throughput TCR beta sequencing to judge whether each TCR beta V gene segment behaved as functional or pseudogenic. Rather than using new phenotypic data, the later analysis identified candidate immune exposures from TCR beta sequences and from how often those sequences occurred across donors. Of the approximately 370 genotyped donors, over 80% were placed in the genetic ancestry cluster associated with self-reported Caucasian donors.

This clone was picked up a small number of times. No antigen is known for it. Per-base qualities were not stored, and no clone one base away is much larger. The cohort was made up of roughly 670 healthy bone marrow donors. Cohort members were all nominally healthy when sampled, although unrecorded immune exposures were likely present. The donor was CMV seropositive and was included in the group of approximately 310 seropositive cohort members. Each donor provided a peripheral blood sample, and peripheral blood mononuclear cells were used for TCR beta sequencing. The Qiagen DNeasy Blood Extraction Kit was used to extract genomic DNA from the blood cell samples. V is clipped by 4 bases and J by 4 bases, and the sequence between their germline boundaries is 7 bases long. As encoded in the germline V gene (reference sequence), CDR1 is MNHNY while CDR2 is SVGAGI. The CDR3 has 12 amino acids, counting the end cysteine and phenylalanine. Only the CDR3 portion is preserved as DNA: 36 bases, with reading frame beginning at the first base.

Overall results and qualifications from the work: Broadly in line with IMGT annotations, most TCR beta V segments showed up in productive rearrangements about 87% or about 30% of the time in an earlier analysis of some 590 of the donors. Cytomegalovirus status was reported to be diagnosed by the classifier with high specificity and sensitivity in both the original and validation cohorts. CMV serostatus was the only immune exposure information available for the cohort. In a later analysis, several top co-occurrence clusters were reported to appear linked to parvovirus B19, influenza, CMV and Epstein-Barr virus. Because counts were too low, more than 15 rarely observed V segments, including chromosome 9 orphons, were excluded from the earlier analysis of about 500 of the donors. A later analysis associated 17,000 or so TCR beta sequences with specific HLA alleles at a false discovery rate of 0.05. Assigning TCR associations to individual alleles was difficult when HLA alleles, especially DR and DQ, strongly co-occurred. Correlated functional status among segregating V segments might reflect linkage disequilibrium, but an unknown experimental factor could not be ruled out. In vitro tests confirmed that a few of the cytomegalovirus-associated TCR beta chains recognize cytomegalovirus antigens. A group of highly shared sequence variants was considered likely to be a technical artifact of the sequencing pipeline. According to a later analysis, most CMV-associated TCR beta chains appeared to be HLA-restricted, and the HLA associations seemed to be driven largely by CMV exposure. Because some donors lacked HLA typing at each locus, the association tests relied only on the typed subset. The presence/absence analyses assumed that sequencing depth was roughly uniform across donors, and that assumption may not be true. It was suggested by the authors that the approach could potentially be generalized to other disease states and immunological phenotypes. In a later analysis, HLA-associated TCR beta chains were found to be more clonally expanded and to have lower generation probabilities than equally common non-associated chains. While some public TCRs were present in many individuals, most TCR sequences turned up only very rarely across donors. The cohort was sequenced for TCR beta chains only, and without alpha or paired-chain data the features that could be detected were limited. Compared with the roughly 710-donor mean, donors in an Asian-associated ancestry cluster had fewer N-insertions in productive TCRs, according to a later genetic analysis. The study listed 150 to 200 TCR beta chains as associated with cytomegalovirus. A further reported finding was that TCR beta sequences accurately predicted the HLA-A and HLA-B alleles for most subjects in the first cohort. In a later genetic analysis, a missense DCLRE1C variant was associated with V-gene and J-gene trimming of TCR beta chains, and the association was replicated in an independent cohort. The 87-base-pair reads could not distinguish some IMGT-functional V segments, including TRBV6-2 and TRBV6-3, so those segments were excluded. In a later analysis, TCR association rates were found to vary across HLA loci, with the most associated TCRs seen for DRB1 alleles and the fewest for HLA-C alleles.

Libraries were prepared through the immunoSEQ multiplex PCR assay. For the multiplex PCR, a mixture combining 60 forward primers for TCR Vbeta segments and 13 reverse primers for TCR Jbeta segments was used. The CDR3 region of rearranged TCR beta genes was amplified from genomic DNA by a multiplex PCR assay. The amplified TCR beta libraries were sequenced on the Illumina HiSeq System as 87-base-pair reads. Regarding the original processing steps: A later analysis counted about 80 million unique TCR beta chains across the 690 or so repertoires, and around 12 million of these chains were shared by at least two donors. A nearest-neighbor algorithm error-corrected the raw reads and collapsed the reads into unique sequences, merging closely related sequences to remove PCR and sequencing errors. V, D and J gene segments were assigned by aligning CDR3 sequences to IMGT reference sequences. For a sequence to be retained, a match of at least six nucleotides was required to both a V gene segment and a J gene segment. Rearrangements were called productive when the CDR3 lacked stop codons and stayed in frame with V and J; all others were non-productive. Following IMGT convention, CDR3 was defined as the stretch from the second conserved V-encoded cysteine up to the conserved J-encoded phenylalanine. Sequences without an unambiguous match to a single V gene segment were excluded from the earlier analysis of about 630 of the donors. An earlier analysis of several hundred of the donors called V segments functional above 56.7% productive rearrangements and segregating when the between-donor standard deviation exceeded 5%. To diagnose cytomegalovirus status from the catalog of TCR beta chain sequences, a statistical classification framework was built. In a later analysis, TCR nucleotide sequences were compared against IMGT/GENE-DB human TR gene sequences so that V and J genes could be assigned. In a later analysis, CDR3 sequences and most-parsimonious VDJ recombination scenarios were assigned using the TCRdist pipeline. A later analysis defined each TCR beta chain by its CDR3 amino acid sequence plus V-gene family, and excluded reads lacking a unique V-gene family. In a later analysis, fewer than 650 highly shared, low-generation-probability nucleotide sequences were removed to address suspected cross-contamination and a sequencing artifact. In a later analysis, a clonal expansion index was calculated for each public chain from normalized within-repertoire ranks of inferred template counts. A later analysis computed generation probabilities with a VDJ recombination model fitted to out-of-frame rearrangements, and checked the results against IGoR. Hypergeometric tests were used in a later analysis to score TCR-TCR, TCR-HLA and TCR-CMV co-occurrence, with a repertoire-size bias correction applied to the TCR pairs. In a later analysis, false discovery rates were estimated by permuting HLA or CMV assignments 20 times. A later analysis grouped co-occurring TCRs with DBSCAN, adding TCRdist sequence similarity when clustering within HLA-allele-positive subsets. Repertoires with fewer than 30,000 or more than 120,000 public chains, plus five repertoires with anomalous nucleotide sharing, were excluded from co-occurrence clustering. TCRdb carries this immuneACCESS record with in-frame sequences only. Its versions omit some clonotypes, under half of them owing to an unresolved V gene in the studies checked, with the rest unexplained. The V and J calls and clone size were taken over from that table, and D and trimming were inferred from the DNA. The sample table shows some 180,000 clones, and about 12% are seen once. About 7.8% of the sample is taken by the ten largest.

The chain couples TRBV6-6 to TRBJ1-2, with no confident D gene call. The sequencing input was PBMCs. This sequence was found in a man aged 50 or older in good health and CMV-seropositive. The CDR3 sequence is CASSSQLYGYTF. In nucleotide form, the sequence is TGTGCCAGCAGTTCACAGCTCTATGGCTACACCTTC.